The 10 T cell receptor beta chains below were found in one sample sequenced in a study of regulatory T cells in long-lasting Graves disease. Described time point: newly diagnosed GD, antithyroid drugs for less than 3 months. Following extraction of RNA from PBMCs, that RNA was used to make the TCR library. Assembly of TCR beta libraries relied on iRepertoire HTBI primers together with Arm-PCR of CDR3 regions. TCRdb re-called the multiplex PCR reads with MiXCR, one entry per CDR3 protein. The repertoire consists of 300,000 to 400,000 distinct CDR3 sequences, with about a sixth occurring once and the leading ten covering around a fifth. The sequencing here drew on peripheral blood mononuclear cells (PBMCs), taken at new diagnosis, from a patient treated with antithyroid drugs. The receptors shown here come from a female donor with Graves disease.

This clonotype was seen repeatedly, ten times or more. J is TRBJ2-2 and V is TRBV4-1; TRBD1 matches at 7 bases. Looked up from germline, CDR1 is MGHRA and CDR2 is YSYEKL. Trimming took 5 bases from V and 4 from J; bases not matched to a gene: 10. The CDR3 is 16 amino acids. The CDR3 region is CASSGRQGEGTGELFF. Here the CDR3 DNA reads TGCGCCAGCAGCGGACGACAGGGCGAGGGCACCGGGGAGCTGTTTTTT.

This clonotype was counted at least ten times. V is TRBV7-2 and J is TRBJ2-7; TRBD1 matches at 9 bases. This CDR3 has 16 residues. Germline V CDR1 and CDR2: SGHTA, FQGNSA. V gave up 6 bases and J gave up 6 bases; unmatched junction bases: 15. The DNA of the CDR3 is TGTGCCAGCAGGAGGGTTCCCGGACAGGGGAGGGCCGAGCAGTACTTC. As protein: CASRRVPGQGRAEQYF.

This clonotype has at least ten counts. V usage is TRBV6-1 and J usage is TRBJ2-5; no reliable D call. Trimming stripped 6 bases from V and 4 bases from J, with 9 bases between. The germline V gene has CDR1 MNHNS and CDR2 SASEGT. CDR3 size: 12 residues. This chain's CDR3 is CASRSGGETQYF. The DNA of the CDR3 is TGTGCCAGCAGATCAGGCGGAGAGACCCAGTACTTC.

On this clonotype: No conserved phenylalanine or tryptophan ends this CDR3, so it is likely a read error. The chain employs TRBV6-2 or TRBV6-3 and TRBJ2-1; maybe TRBD2 (6 bases). V lost 6 bases and J lost 6, with 12 bases in between. The CDR3 spans 13 residues. Germline V gives CDR1 MNHEY, CDR2 SVGEGT. Here the CDR3 DNA reads TGTGCCAGCAGCTGGGGGGATGTCAATGAGCAGTTCCTC. This encodes CASSWGDVNEQFL.

V gene TRBV27 combines with J gene TRBJ1-2, with D maybe TRBD1 (5 bases). Germline CDR1 MNHEY, CDR2 SMNVEV (reference sequence). The CDR3 is 13 amino acids. The V end lost 11 bases, the J end lost 6 bases, and 19 bases lay between the germline ends. Here the CDR3 DNA reads TGTGCCCCGAGGGCAGGGTTTTTCCATGGCTACACCTTC. As protein: CAPRAGFFHGYTF.

The gene calls are TRBV7-9 and TRBJ2-2; D is uncertain. Trimming stripped 5 bases from V and 7 bases from J, with 17 bases between. CDR1 and CDR2 (germline): SEHNR, FQNEAQ (reference sequence). This CDR3 has 15 residues. The CDR3 sequence is CASSGSGFTVGELFF. The CDR3 region has the DNA TGTGCCAGCAGCGGATCCGGATTTACCGTCGGGGAGCTGTTTTTT.

This clonotype was detected many times. The V call is TRBV6-5, the J call TRBJ2-7, with D uncertain. The CDR3 extends over 12 amino acids. The V end was cut by 4 bases, the J end by 5 bases, with 9 bases between. Germline V gene lookup returns CDR1 MNHEY and CDR2 SVGAGI. The CDR3 spells CASSWDFHEQYF. For the CDR3, the DNA is TGTGCCAGCAGTTGGGATTTCCACGAGCAGTACTTC.

This clonotype was detected once. V is TRBV27 and J is TRBJ1-2; 9 nucleotides agree with TRBD1. The CDR3 contains 14 residues. Germline CDR1 reads MNHEY; CDR2 reads SMNVEV (reference sequence). Trimming took 8 bases from V and 3 from J; bases not matched to a gene: 7. The CDR3: CASGIQGADYGYTF. As DNA, the CDR3 is TGTGCCAGCGGAATACAGGGGGCAGACTATGGCTACACCTTC.

The V gene is TRBV7-2, the J gene TRBJ1-2; 7 nucleotides match TRBD1. The CDR3 has 14 amino acids. V dropped 2 bases and J dropped 8; count of bases not matched to a gene: 8. From germline, CDR1 is SGHTA and CDR2 FQGNSA. CDR3 region: CASSLLQGQRGYTF. Here the CDR3 DNA reads TGTGCCAGCAGCTTATTACAGGGGCAGAGGGGCTACACCTTC.

Ten or more counts support this clonotype. The chain links TRBV10-3 to TRBJ1-5; 7 nucleotides align to TRBD1. There are 15 residues in the CDR3. Germline-derived CDR1 and CDR2 are ENHRY and SYGVKD. The V segment lost 6 bases and the J segment 2 bases; nucleotides outside the gene matches: 7. Here the CDR3 reads CAIRGITGGNQPQHF. The CDR3 bases are TGTGCCATCAGGGGGATCACAGGGGGCAATCAGCCCCAGCATTTT.